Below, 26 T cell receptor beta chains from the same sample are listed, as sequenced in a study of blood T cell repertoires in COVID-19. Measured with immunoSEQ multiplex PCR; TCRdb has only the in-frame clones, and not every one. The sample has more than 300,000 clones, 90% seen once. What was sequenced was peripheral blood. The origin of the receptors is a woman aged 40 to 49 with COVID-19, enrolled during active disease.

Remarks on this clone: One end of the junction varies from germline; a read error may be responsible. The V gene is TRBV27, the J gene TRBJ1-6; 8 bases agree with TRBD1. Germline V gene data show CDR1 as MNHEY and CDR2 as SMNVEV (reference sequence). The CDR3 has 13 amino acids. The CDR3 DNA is TGCGGCCAGGGGGCGGTCTATAATTCACCCCTCCACTTT. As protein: CGQGAVYNSPLHF.

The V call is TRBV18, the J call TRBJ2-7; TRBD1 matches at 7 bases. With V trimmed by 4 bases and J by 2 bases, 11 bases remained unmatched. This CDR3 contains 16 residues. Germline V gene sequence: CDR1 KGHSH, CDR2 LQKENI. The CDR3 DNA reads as TGTGCCAGCTCACGTACACCGGGACAGATTACCTACGAGCAGTACTTC. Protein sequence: CASSRTPGQITYEQYF.

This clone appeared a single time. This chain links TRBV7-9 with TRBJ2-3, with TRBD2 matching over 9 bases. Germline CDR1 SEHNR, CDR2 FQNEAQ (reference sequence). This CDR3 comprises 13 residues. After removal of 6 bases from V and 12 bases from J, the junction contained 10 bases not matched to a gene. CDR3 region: CASRHISGGEQYF. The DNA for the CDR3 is TGTGCCAGCAGACATATTAGCGGGGGAGAACAGTATTTT.

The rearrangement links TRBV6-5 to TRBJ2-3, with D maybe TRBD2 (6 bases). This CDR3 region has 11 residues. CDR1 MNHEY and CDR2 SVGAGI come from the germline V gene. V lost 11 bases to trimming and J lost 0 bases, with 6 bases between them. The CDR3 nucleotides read TGTGCCGGGACTAGCACAGATACGCAGTATTTT. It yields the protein CAGTSTDTQYF.

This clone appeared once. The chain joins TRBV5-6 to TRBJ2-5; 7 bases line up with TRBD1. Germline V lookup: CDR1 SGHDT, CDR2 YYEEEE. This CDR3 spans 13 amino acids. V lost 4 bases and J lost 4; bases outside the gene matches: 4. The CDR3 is CASSLTGPETQYF. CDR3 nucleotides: TGTGCCAGCAGCCTGACAGGGCCAGAGACCCAGTACTTC. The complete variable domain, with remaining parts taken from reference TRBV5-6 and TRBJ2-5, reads DAGVTQSPTHLIKTRGQQVTLRCSPKSGHDTVSWYQQALGQGPQFIFQYYEEEERQRGNFPDRFSGHQFPNYSSELNVNALLLGDSALYLCASSLTGPETQYFGPGTRLLVL.

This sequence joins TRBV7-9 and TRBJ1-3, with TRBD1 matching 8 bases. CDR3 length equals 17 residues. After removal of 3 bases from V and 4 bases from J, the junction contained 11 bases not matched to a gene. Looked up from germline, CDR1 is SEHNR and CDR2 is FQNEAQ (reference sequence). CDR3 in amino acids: CASSFLTPGQAGNTIYF. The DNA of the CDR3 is TGTGCCAGCAGCTTTCTTACTCCGGGACAGGCAGGAAACACCATATATTTT.

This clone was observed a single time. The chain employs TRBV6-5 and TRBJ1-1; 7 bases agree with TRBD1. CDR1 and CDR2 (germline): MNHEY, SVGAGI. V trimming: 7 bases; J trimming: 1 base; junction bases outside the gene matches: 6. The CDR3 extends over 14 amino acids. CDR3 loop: CASISPGGNTEAFF. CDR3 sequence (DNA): TGTGCCAGCATTTCTCCAGGGGGGAACACTGAAGCTTTCTTT.

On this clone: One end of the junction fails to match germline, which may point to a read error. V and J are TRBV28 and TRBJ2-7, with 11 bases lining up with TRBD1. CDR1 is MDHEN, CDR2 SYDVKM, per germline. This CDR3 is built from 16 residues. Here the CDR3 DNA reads TGTGCCAGCAGTACCCCCCATCGGTTTTCCCAGGGACAGGGGGACTTC. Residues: CASSTPHRFSQGQGDF.

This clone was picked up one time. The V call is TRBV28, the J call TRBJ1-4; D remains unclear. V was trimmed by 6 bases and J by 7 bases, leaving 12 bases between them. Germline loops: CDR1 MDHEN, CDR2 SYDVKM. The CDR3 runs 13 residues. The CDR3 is CASRLPGLEKLFF. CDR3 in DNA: TGTGCCAGCAGGCTACCCGGACTTGAAAAACTGTTTTTT.

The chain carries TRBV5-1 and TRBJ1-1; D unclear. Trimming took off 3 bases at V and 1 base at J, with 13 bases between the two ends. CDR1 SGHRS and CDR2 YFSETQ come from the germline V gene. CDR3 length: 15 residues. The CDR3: CASSSFKTGNTEAFF. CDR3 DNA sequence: TGCGCCAGCAGCTCATTTAAAACGGGGAACACTGAAGCTTTCTTT. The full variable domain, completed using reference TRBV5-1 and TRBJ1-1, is KAGVTQTPRYLIKTRGQQVTLSCSPISGHRSVSWYQQTPGQGLQFLFEYFSETQRNKGNFPGRFSGRQFSNSRSEMNVSTLELGDSALYLCASSSFKTGNTEAFFGQGTRLTVV.

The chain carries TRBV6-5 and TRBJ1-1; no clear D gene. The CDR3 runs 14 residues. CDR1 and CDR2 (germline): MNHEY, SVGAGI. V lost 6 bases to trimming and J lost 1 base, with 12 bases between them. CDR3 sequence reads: CASSKSVENTEAFF. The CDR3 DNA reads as TGTGCCAGCAGCAAATCGGTAGAGAACACTGAAGCTTTCTTT.

CDR3 amino acids: CASSDRTGSGELFF. DNA of the CDR3: TGTGCCAGCAGTGATCGGACGGGAAGCGGGGAGCTGTTTTTT. The gene calls are TRBV6-2 or TRBV6-3 and TRBJ2-2; D is perhaps TRBD2 (5 bases). With 5 bases removed from V and 7 bases from J, the gap between germline ends came to 14 bases. CDR3 size: 14 residues. Germline V lookup: CDR1 MNHEY, CDR2 SVGEGT.

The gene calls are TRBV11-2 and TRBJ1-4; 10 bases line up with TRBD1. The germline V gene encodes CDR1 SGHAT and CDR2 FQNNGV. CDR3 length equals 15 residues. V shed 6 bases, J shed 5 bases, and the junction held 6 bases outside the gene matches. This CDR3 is CASRKTGGGNEKLFF. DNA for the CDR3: TGTGCCAGCAGAAAGACAGGGGGCGGAAATGAAAAACTGTTTTTT. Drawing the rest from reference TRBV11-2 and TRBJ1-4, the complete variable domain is EAGVAQSPRYKIIEKRQSVAFWCNPISGHATLYWYQQILGQGPKLLIQFQNNGVVDDSQLPKDRFSAERLKGVDSTLKIQPAKLEDSAVYLCASRKTGGGNEKLFFGSGTQLSVL.

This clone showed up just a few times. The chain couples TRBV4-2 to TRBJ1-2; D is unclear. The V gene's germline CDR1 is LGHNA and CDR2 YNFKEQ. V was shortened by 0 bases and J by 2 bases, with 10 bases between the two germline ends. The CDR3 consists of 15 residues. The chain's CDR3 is CASSQETRSNYGYTF. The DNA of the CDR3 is TGTGCCAGCAGCCAAGAGACCAGGTCAAACTATGGCTACACCTTC.

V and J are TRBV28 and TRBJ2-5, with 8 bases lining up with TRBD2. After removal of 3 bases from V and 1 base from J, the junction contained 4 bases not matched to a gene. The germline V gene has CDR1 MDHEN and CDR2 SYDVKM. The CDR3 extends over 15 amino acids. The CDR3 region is CASSLLLAVQETQYF. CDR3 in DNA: TGTGCCAGCAGTTTGTTACTAGCGGTCCAAGAGACCCAGTACTTC.

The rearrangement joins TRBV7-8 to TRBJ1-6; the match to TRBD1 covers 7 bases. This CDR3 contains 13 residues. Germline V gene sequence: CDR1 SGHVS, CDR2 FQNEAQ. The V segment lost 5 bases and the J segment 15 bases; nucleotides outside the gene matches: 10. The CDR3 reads CASSPTGDGDLHF. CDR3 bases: TGTGCCAGCAGCCCTACAGGGGACGGTGACCTCCACTTT.

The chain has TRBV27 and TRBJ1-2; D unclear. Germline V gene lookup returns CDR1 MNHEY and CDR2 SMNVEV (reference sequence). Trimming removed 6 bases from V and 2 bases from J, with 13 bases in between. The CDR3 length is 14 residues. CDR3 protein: CASSRNTQNYGYTF. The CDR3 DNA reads TGTGCCAGCAGCCGTAATACCCAGAACTATGGCTACACCTTC.

CDR3 in DNA: TGTGCCAGCAGTGAAGCGGTCCAGGGGTATGGCTACACCTTC. Amino acids: CASSEAVQGYGYTF. The V gene is TRBV6-1, the J gene TRBJ1-2; tentative D call: TRBD1 (6 bases). V lost 0 bases and J 5 bases, leaving 10 bases between the germline ends. Per germline, CDR1 MNHNS and CDR2 SASEGT. The CDR3 sequence is 14 residues long.

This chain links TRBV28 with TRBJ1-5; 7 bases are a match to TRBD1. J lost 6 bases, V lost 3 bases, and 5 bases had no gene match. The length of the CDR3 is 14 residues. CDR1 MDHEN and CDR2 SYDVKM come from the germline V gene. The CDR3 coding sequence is TGTGCCAGCAGTTTGTTAGGGGACAGTCAGCCCCAGCATTTT. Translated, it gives CASSLLGDSQPQHF.

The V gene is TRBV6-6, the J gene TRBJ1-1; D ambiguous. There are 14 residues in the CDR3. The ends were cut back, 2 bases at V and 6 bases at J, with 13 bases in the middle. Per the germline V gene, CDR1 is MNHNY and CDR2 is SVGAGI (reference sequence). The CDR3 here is CASSYGNQRAEAFF. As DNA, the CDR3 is TGTGCCAGCAGTTACGGGAATCAGAGGGCTGAAGCTTTCTTT.

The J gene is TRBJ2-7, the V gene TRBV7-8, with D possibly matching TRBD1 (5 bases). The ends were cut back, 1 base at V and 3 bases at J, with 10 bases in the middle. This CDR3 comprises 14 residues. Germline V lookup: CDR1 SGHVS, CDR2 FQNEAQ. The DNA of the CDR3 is TGTGCCAGCAGCTTAGTCAGGCAGGGCTACGAGCAGTACTTC. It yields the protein CASSLVRQGYEQYF.

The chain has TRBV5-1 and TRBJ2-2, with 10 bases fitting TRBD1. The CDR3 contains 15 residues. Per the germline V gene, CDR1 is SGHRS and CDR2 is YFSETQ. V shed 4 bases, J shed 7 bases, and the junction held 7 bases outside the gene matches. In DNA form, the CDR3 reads TGCGCCAGCAGCCAACTGACAGGGGGCAACGGGGAGCTGTTTTTT. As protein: CASSQLTGGNGELFF.

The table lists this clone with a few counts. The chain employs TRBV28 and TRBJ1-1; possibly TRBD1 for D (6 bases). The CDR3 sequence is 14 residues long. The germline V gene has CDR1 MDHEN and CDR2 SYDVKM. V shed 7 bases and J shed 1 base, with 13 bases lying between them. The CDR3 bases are TGTGCCAGCAACGAAGAAGGGGGGAACACTGAAGCTTTCTTT. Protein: CASNEEGGNTEAFF. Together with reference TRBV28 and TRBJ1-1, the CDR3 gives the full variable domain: DVKVTQSSRYLVKRTGEKVFLECVQDMDHENMFWYRQDPGLGLRLIYFSYDVKMKEKGDIPEGYSVSREKKERFSLILESASTNQTSMYLCASNEEGGNTEAFFGQGTRLTVV.

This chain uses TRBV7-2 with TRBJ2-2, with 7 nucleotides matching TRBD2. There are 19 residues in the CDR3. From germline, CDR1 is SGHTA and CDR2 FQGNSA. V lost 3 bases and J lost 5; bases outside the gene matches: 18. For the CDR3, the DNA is TGTGCCAGCAGCTTTACCAGGCGAACGGGAGGAGGAGGGACCGGGGAGCTGTTTTTT. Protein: CASSFTRRTGGGGTGELFF.

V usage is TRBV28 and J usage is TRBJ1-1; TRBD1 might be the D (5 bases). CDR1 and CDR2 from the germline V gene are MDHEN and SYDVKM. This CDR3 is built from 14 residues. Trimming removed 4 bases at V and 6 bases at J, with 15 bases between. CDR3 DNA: TGTGCCAGCAGTTGGGCTGGGGGGTGGCCTGAAGCTTTCTTT. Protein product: CASSWAGGWPEAFF.

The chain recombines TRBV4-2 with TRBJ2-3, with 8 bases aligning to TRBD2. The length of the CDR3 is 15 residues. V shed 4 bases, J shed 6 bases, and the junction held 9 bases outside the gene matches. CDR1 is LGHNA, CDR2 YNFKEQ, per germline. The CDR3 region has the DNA TGTGCCAGCAGCCTGCTAGCGGGCCCGCGGGATACGCAGTATTTT. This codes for CASSLLAGPRDTQYF.